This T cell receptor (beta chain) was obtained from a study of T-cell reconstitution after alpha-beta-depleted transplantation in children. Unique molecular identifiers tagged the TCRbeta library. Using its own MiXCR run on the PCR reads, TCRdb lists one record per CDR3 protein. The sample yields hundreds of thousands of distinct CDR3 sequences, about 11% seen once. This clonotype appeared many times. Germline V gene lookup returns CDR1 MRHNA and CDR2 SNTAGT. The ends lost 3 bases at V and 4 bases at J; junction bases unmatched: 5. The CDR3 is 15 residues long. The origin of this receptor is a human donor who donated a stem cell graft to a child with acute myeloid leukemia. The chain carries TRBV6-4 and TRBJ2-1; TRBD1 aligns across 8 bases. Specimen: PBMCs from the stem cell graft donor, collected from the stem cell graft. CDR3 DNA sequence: TGTGCCAGCAGTGATTCAGGGGGCCCGTACAATGAGCAGTTCTTC. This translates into CASSDSGGPYNEQFF.